Listed below are T cell receptor beta chains from one sample, sequenced in a study of human T cells and chemical hapten exposure. Via MiXCR, TCRdb re-called the RACE reads, giving one row per CDR3 protein. The sample holds nearly 110,000 distinct CDR3 sequences; roughly 12% are singletons and the top ten take about 1.6%. This material consisted of whole blood, taken in connection with sensitization to the hapten diphenylcyclopropenone (DPC). Receptors originate from a woman aged 45-59 years with alopecia areata. Some clones in this sample may be carry-over from other donors' samples. The CDR3 runs from the conserved cysteine through the conserved F or W. D genes are given only for firm matches. A row's size may be missing; if present it is once, few, many or a size class.

TRBV28	TRBJ2-7	NA	NA	CASSEKYEQYF	TGTGCCAGCAGCGAGAAATACGAGCAGTACTTC
TRBV19	TRBJ2-7	NA	few	CASSMGPYEQYF	TGTGCCAGTAGTATGGGTCCATACGAGCAGTACTTC
TRBV29-1	TRBJ2-7	NA	NA	CSVERGSGDEQYF	TGCAGCGTTGAAAGAGGGTCAGGGGACGAGCAGTACTTC
TRBV10-3	TRBJ2-1	TRBD2	few	CAISESTSGRLSEQFF	TGTGCCATCAGTGAGTCGACTAGCGGGAGACTCAGTGAGCAGTTCTTC
TRBV7-7	TRBJ2-3	NA	NA	CASSFSFGTTDTQYF	TGTGCCAGCAGCTTCAGTTTTGGAACTACAGATACGCAGTATTTT
TRBV14	TRBJ2-7	NA	few	CASSQLRSYEQYF	TGTGCCAGCAGCCAACTCAGGTCCTACGAGCAGTACTTC
TRBV6-5	TRBJ1-3	NA	few	CASSYSGSGNTIYF	TGTGCCAGCAGTTACTCTGGCTCTGGAAACACCATATATTTT
TRBV12-3/TRBV12-4	TRBJ1-1	NA	NA	CASSLGVGASFLSAFF	TGTGCCAGCAGTTTGGGGGTCGGGGCGAGTTTTTTGTCGGCTTTCTTT
TRBV5-1	TRBJ2-1	NA	few	CASGTRDSINEQFF	TGCGCCAGCGGGACCCGGGACTCTATCAATGAGCAGTTCTTC
TRBV12-3/TRBV12-4	TRBJ2-7	TRBD2	few	CASSLETSYYEQYF	TGTGCCAGCAGCCTCGAGACTAGCTATTACGAGCAGTACTTC
TRBV9	TRBJ2-6	NA	few	CASGTSTSGANVLTF	TGTGCCAGCGGGACAAGCACCTCTGGGGCCAACGTCCTGACTTTC
TRBV5-1	TRBJ2-1	NA	NA	CASSLGGENTEQFF	TGCGCCAGCAGCTTGGGGGGCGAGAACACTGAGCAGTTCTTC
TRBV28	TRBJ1-1	NA	few	CASSLQVFNTEAFF	TGTGCCAGCAGTCTACAGGTTTTTAACACTGAAGCTTTCTTT
TRBV7-8	TRBJ1-1	NA	few	CASSWNTRDDTEAFF	TGTGCCAGCAGCTGGAATACCAGGGATGACACTGAAGCTTTCTTT
TRBV11-2	TRBJ2-7	TRBD2	NA	CASSLMTSGRLYEQYF	TGTGCCAGCAGCCTAATGACTAGCGGGAGGCTGTACGAGCAGTACTTC
TRBV7-9	TRBJ2-7	NA	NA	CASSSHPRQIDEQYF	TGTGCCAGCAGCTCACACCCCCGGCAGATCGACGAGCAGTACTTC
TRBV7-9	TRBJ2-1	TRBD2	many	CASSPSAGIAGGPVF	TGTGCCAGCAGCCCTTCCGCGGGAATAGCGGGAGGGCCGGTCTTC
TRBV29-1	TRBJ1-2	TRBD1	NA	CSVEGRTGTGYIHGYTF	TGCAGCGTTGAGGGAAGGACCGGGACAGGTTATATCCATGGCTACACCTTC
TRBV11-2	TRBJ2-3	NA	many	CASSLVAGVVSDTQYF	TGTGCCAGCAGCTTAGTGGCAGGGGTGGTCTCCGATACGCAGTATTTT
TRBV4-2	TRBJ1-2	TRBD1	NA	CASSPLPAGTGLKDYGYTF	TGTGCCAGCAGCCCACTACCAGCCGGGACAGGGTTAAAGGATTATGGCTACACCTTC
TRBV6-2/TRBV6-3	TRBJ2-7	TRBD2	NA	CASSYSKTSGASYEQYF	TGTGCCAGCAGTTACTCGAAGACTAGCGGGGCCTCCTACGAGCAGTACTTC
TRBV28	TRBJ1-5	NA	few	CASSPHGQPQHF	TGTGCCAGCAGTCCGCACGGTCAGCCCCAGCATTTT
TRBV7-9	TRBJ2-5	NA	NA	CASSPHRVETQYF	TGTGCCAGCAGCCCCCATCGAGTAGAGACCCAGTACTTC
TRBV6-5	TRBJ1-4	NA	many	CASRRGATNEKLFF	TGTGCCAGCAGGAGGGGGGCAACTAATGAAAAACTGTTTTTT
TRBV7-2	TRBJ2-4	NA	NA	CASSLGQTIAKNIQYF	TGTGCCAGCAGCTTAGGGCAGACTATAGCCAAAAACATTCAGTACTTC
TRBV5-5	TRBJ2-1	NA	NA	CASSWRAYNEQFF	TGTGCCAGCAGCTGGAGAGCCTACAATGAGCAGTTCTTC
TRBV7-6	TRBJ1-1	NA	many	CASSPGRNTEAFF	TGTGCCAGCAGCCCAGGACGGAACACTGAAGCTTTCTTT
TRBV28	TRBJ2-7	TRBD2	NA	CASSSGNPGYEQYF	TGTGCCAGCAGCAGCGGGAATCCCGGGTACGAGCAGTACTTC
TRBV7-8	TRBJ2-1	TRBD2	many	CASSAWRSGSNEQFF	TGTGCCAGCAGCGCCTGGCGTAGCGGGAGCAATGAGCAGTTCTTC
TRBV29-1	TRBJ2-7	NA	many	CSGQDHEQYF	TGCAGTGGACAAGACCACGAGCAGTACTTC
TRBV5-1	TRBJ2-3	TRBD2	NA	CASSQGTSGSTDTQYF	TGCGCCAGCAGCCAAGGGACTAGCGGTAGCACAGATACGCAGTATTTT
TRBV9	TRBJ2-3	NA	NA	CASSVGPRADTQYF	TGTGCCAGCAGCGTAGGGCCAAGAGCGGATACGCAGTATTTT
TRBV6-5	TRBJ2-2	NA	NA	CASSSLVAGELFF	TGTGCCAGCAGTTCCTTGGTTGCCGGGGAGCTGTTTTTT
TRBV20-1	TRBJ2-2	TRBD1	NA	CSARDPRQGTGELFF	TGCAGTGCTAGAGATCCCAGACAGGGCACCGGGGAGCTGTTTTTT
TRBV20-1	TRBJ2-7	NA	few	CSARDGTWTSSYEQYF	TGCAGTGCTAGAGATGGTACTTGGACAAGCTCCTACGAGCAGTACTTC
TRBV18	TRBJ1-5	NA	NA	CASSPQTDSNQPQHF	TGTGCCAGCTCACCACAAACCGACAGTAATCAGCCCCAGCATTTT
TRBV4-2	TRBJ1-3	TRBD1	few	CASSQQGQVMGNTIYF	TGTGCCAGCAGCCAACAGGGACAGGTCATGGGAAACACCATATATTTT
TRBV11-2	TRBJ2-7	NA	NA	CASTMGRGKNEQYF	TGTGCCAGCACCATGGGCAGGGGTAAGAACGAGCAGTACTTC
TRBV11-3	TRBJ2-3	TRBD2	NA	CASSLGLAGGVTDTQYF	TGTGCCAGCAGCTTAGGCCTAGCGGGGGGGGTCACAGATACGCAGTATTTT
TRBV18	TRBJ1-2	TRBD1	few	CASSPDRDFGYTF	TGTGCCAGCTCTCCGGACAGGGATTTTGGCTACACCTTC
TRBV5-1	TRBJ2-2	TRBD1	few	CASSLLQGAAGELFF	TGCGCCAGCAGCTTATTACAGGGGGCCGCCGGGGAGCTGTTTTTT
TRBV10-2	TRBJ1-5	TRBD1	few	CASSLTGLGNQPQHF	TGCGCCAGCAGTCTGACAGGGTTGGGCAATCAGCCCCAGCATTTT
TRBV7-2	TRBJ2-1	NA	few	CASSLGNRAIEQFF	TGTGCCAGCAGCTTGGGCAACAGGGCCATTGAGCAGTTCTTC
TRBV28	TRBJ1-1	NA	few	CASQGGAAFF	TGTGCCAGCCAGGGTGGAGCGGCTTTCTTT
TRBV7-2	TRBJ1-1	NA	NA	CASSSRRLTEAFF	TGTGCCAGCAGCTCCAGACGGCTCACTGAAGCTTTCTTT
TRBV28	TRBJ1-1	NA	few	CASRGNTEAFF	TGTGCCAGCAGGGGGAACACTGAAGCTTTCTTT
TRBV6-1	TRBJ2-3	NA	many	CASSEARLGGTQYF	TGTGCCAGCAGTGAAGCTCGGCTAGGTGGTACGCAGTATTTT
TRBV6-2/TRBV6-3	TRBJ2-1	NA	few	CASSYGRVYYNEQFF	TGTGCCAGCAGTTACGGGCGAGTGTACTACAATGAGCAGTTCTTC
TRBV28	TRBJ2-1	NA	NA	CASSLKPGNEQFF	TGTGCCAGCAGTTTAAAACCGGGGAATGAGCAGTTCTTC
TRBV29-1	TRBJ2-7	NA	NA	CSVRWTADTDEQYF	TGCAGCGTGCGATGGACAGCGGATACTGACGAGCAGTACTTC
TRBV27	TRBJ1-2	NA	many	CASSLSGRSGFYGYTF	TGTGCCAGCAGTTTATCCGGTCGGAGTGGGTTCTATGGCTACACCTTC
TRBV3-1	TRBJ2-5	NA	few	CASSQDTFGAQETQYF	TGTGCCAGCAGCCAAGATACATTTGGGGCGCAAGAGACCCAGTACTTC
TRBV18	TRBJ2-3	NA	NA	CASSPQLETTDTQYF	TGTGCCAGCTCCCCCCAACTAGAAACCACAGATACGCAGTATTTT
TRBV7-9	TRBJ1-3	NA	few	CASSLGVSGTNTIYF	TGTGCCAGCAGCTTAGGAGTTTCGGGGACAAACACCATATATTTT
TRBV4-1	TRBJ1-1	TRBD1	few	CASSQDGVRGRTEAFF	TGCGCCAGCAGCCAAGATGGGGTGAGGGGGCGGACTGAAGCTTTCTTT